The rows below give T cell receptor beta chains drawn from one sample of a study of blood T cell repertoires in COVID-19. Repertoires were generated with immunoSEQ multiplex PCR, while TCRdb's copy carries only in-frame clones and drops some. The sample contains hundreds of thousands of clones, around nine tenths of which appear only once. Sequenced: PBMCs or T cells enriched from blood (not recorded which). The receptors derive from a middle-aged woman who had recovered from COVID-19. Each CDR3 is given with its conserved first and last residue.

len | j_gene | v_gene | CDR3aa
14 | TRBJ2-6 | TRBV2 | CASRNRGGANVLTF
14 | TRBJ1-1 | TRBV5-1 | CASRPGVMNTEAFF
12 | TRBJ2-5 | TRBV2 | CASSQGRETQYF
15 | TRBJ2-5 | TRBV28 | CASSSRTSGSKTQYF
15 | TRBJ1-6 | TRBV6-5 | CASSYSGSYNSPLHF
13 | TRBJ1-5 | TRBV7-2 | CASSPWRNQPQHF
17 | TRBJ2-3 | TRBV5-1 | CASSLGNSRVLTDTQYF
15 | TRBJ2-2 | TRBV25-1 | CASTDGGTGGGELFF
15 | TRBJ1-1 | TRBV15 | CATSRVQGSYTEAFF
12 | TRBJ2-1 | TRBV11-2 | CASSLQRDREFF
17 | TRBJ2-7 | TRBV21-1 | CASSRGPISGRPYEQYF
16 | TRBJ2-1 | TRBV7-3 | CASSLDSGSSYNEQFF
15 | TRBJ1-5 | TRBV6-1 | CASSETWDRNQPQHF
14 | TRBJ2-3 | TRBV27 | CASRRQGLTDTQYF
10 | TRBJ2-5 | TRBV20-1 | CSFQKETQYF
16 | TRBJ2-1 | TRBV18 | CASSPNGLAGVSEQFF